This T cell receptor (beta chain) is drawn from a study of cytomegalovirus exposure and HLA in healthy donors (dated by TCRdb to about 2017). Background on the whole study: According to an earlier analysis of 550 to 700 of the donors, 200 million or so T cells yielded 117 million unique TCR beta sequences and 276 Gb of sequence data. The study used immunosequencing to profile the T cell repertoires of more than 650 subjects and linked those repertoires to cytomegalovirus serostatus. The study was designed to test whether signatures of past pathogen exposure could be identified by cataloging public T cell receptors. An early release covering some 640 HLA-typed donors comprised approximately 290 gigabases of sequencing data and around 85 million unique TCR sequences. HLA typing covered class I and class II loci at four-digit resolution. The number of typed donors differed by locus: 629-630 for A, B, C, DRB1 and DQB1; 500 to 550 for DQA1; some 590 for DPA1; and some 430 for DPB1. All discovery cohort repertoires had been generated using a single sequencing platform. A few DR-DQ haplotypes were treated as single units for association and clustering because of strong linkage in the cohort. Alongside the repertoire data, information on donor age, sex, ethnicity and CMV serostatus was compiled. A later analysis re-examined previously published TCR beta repertoires from 610 or so donors and added high-resolution HLA genotyping to investigate patterns of TCR occurrence. In the later analysis, no new phenotypic data were used to find candidate immune exposures; instead, reliance was placed on TCR beta sequences and their occurrence across donors. Among several hundred genotyped donors of the cohort, an average of roughly 230,000 unique TCR beta nucleotide sequences was sequenced per donor, of which about 18% were non-productive. An earlier analysis of several hundred of the donors used high-throughput TCR beta sequencing to judge whether each TCR beta V gene segment behaved as functional or pseudogenic. To predict cytomegalovirus infection status, the study brought together high-throughput TCR immunosequencing, statistical association of individual TCRs with disease status, and machine learning. A later genetic analysis took genome-wide SNP genotypes for about 55% of the roughly 700 donors and used that subset as a discovery cohort. Of the roughly 400 genotyped donors, around 81% fell in the genetic ancestry cluster associated with self-reported Caucasian donors. Besides the first cohort of approximately 710 subjects, a separate validation cohort made up of roughly 120 different subjects was used. The paper's findings and limits, for the study overall: The study gave a list of roughly 150 TCR beta chains associated with cytomegalovirus. In both the original and validation cohorts, the classifier was reported to diagnose cytomegalovirus status with high specificity and sensitivity. For the cohort, immune exposure information was limited to CMV serostatus. A later genetic analysis reported fewer N-insertions in productive TCRs among donors in an Asian-associated ancestry cluster than the roughly 700-donor mean. In a later analysis, TCR association rates were found to vary across HLA loci, with the most associated TCRs seen for DRB1 alleles and the fewest for HLA-C alleles. A further reported finding was that TCR beta sequences accurately predicted the HLA-A and HLA-B alleles for most subjects in the first cohort. At a false discovery rate of 0.05, a later analysis linked under 20,000 TCR beta sequences to specific HLA alleles. According to a later analysis, parvovirus B19, influenza, CMV and Epstein-Barr virus appeared linked to several top co-occurrence clusters. Because HLA typing was missing for some donors at each locus, association tests included only the typed subset. Sequencing depth was assumed to be roughly uniform across donors in the presence/absence analyses, though that assumption may not hold. In a later analysis, HLA-associated TCR beta chains showed more clonal expansion and lower generation probabilities than non-associated chains that were equally common. Most CMV-associated TCR beta chains appeared to be HLA-restricted in a later analysis, and the HLA associations seemed to be driven largely by CMV exposure. Because counts were too low, seventeen rarely observed V segments, including chromosome 9 orphons, were left out of the earlier analysis of 587 of the donors. Only TCR beta chains were sequenced in this cohort, and the absence of alpha or paired-chain data limited detectable features. Most TCR sequences were observed very rarely across donors, whereas some public TCRs were present in many individuals. Correlated functional status among segregating V segments might be attributable to linkage disequilibrium, but an unknown experimental factor could not be ruled out. In an earlier analysis of some 550 of the donors, most TCR beta V segments were observed in productive rearrangements about 90% or about 30% of the time, broadly matching IMGT annotations. According to the authors, the approach could potentially be generalized to other disease states and immunological phenotypes. Some IMGT-functional V segments, including TRBV6-2 and TRBV6-3, could not be distinguished by the 87-base-pair reads and were therefore excluded. In vitro tests confirmed that a few of the cytomegalovirus-associated TCR beta chains recognize cytomegalovirus antigens. The sequencing pipeline was judged likely to have produced a cluster of highly shared sequence variants as a technical artifact. In a later genetic analysis, a missense DCLRE1C variant was associated with V-gene and J-gene trimming of TCR beta chains, and the association was replicated in an independent cohort. When HLA alleles, especially DR and DQ, strongly co-occurred, attributing TCR associations to individual alleles was difficult.

The library was built by means of the immunoSEQ multiplex PCR assay. A mixture of 60 forward primers for TCR Vbeta segments and 13 reverse primers for TCR Jbeta segments was used in the multiplex PCR. The CDR3 region of rearranged TCR beta genes was amplified from genomic DNA by a multiplex PCR assay. The amplified TCR beta libraries were sequenced on the Illumina HiSeq System as 87-base-pair reads. In the original analysis: A later analysis tallied 75 million to 95 million unique TCR beta chains across the 700 or so repertoires, and around 9.9 million of those chains were shared by two or more donors. To remove PCR and sequencing errors, raw reads were error-corrected and collapsed into unique sequences using a nearest-neighbor algorithm that merged closely related sequences. V, D and J gene segments were assigned by aligning CDR3 sequences to IMGT reference sequences. For a sequence to be retained, a match of at least six nucleotides was required to both a V gene segment and a J gene segment. Rearrangements were called productive when the CDR3 lacked stop codons and stayed in frame with V and J; all others were non-productive. CDR3 was defined by IMGT convention, running from the second conserved V-encoded cysteine to the conserved J-encoded phenylalanine. Sequences without an unambiguous match to a single V gene segment were excluded from the earlier analysis of several hundred of the donors. An earlier analysis of about 590 of the donors classified V segments as functional when productive rearrangements were above 56.7% and as segregating when the standard deviation between donors was above 5%. To diagnose cytomegalovirus status from the catalog of TCR beta chain sequences, a statistical classification framework was built. In a later analysis, V and J genes were assigned by comparing TCR nucleotide sequences against IMGT/GENE-DB human TR gene sequences. The TCRdist pipeline was used in a later analysis to assign CDR3 sequences and most-parsimonious VDJ recombination scenarios. In a later analysis, each TCR beta chain was defined by its CDR3 amino acid sequence together with its V-gene family, and reads lacking a unique V-gene family were excluded. To address suspected cross-contamination and a sequencing artifact, a later analysis removed roughly 580 highly shared, low-generation-probability nucleotide sequences. For each public chain, a later analysis derived a clonal expansion index from normalized ranks of inferred template counts within each repertoire. Generation probabilities in a later analysis came from a VDJ recombination model fitted to out-of-frame rearrangements, and those results were checked against IGoR. A later analysis scored TCR-TCR, TCR-HLA and TCR-CMV co-occurrence with hypergeometric tests, applying a repertoire-size bias correction to TCR pairs. In a later analysis, false discovery rates were estimated by permuting HLA or CMV assignments 20 times. A later analysis grouped co-occurring TCRs with DBSCAN, adding TCRdist sequence similarity when clustering within HLA-allele-positive subsets. Repertoires with fewer than 30,000 or more than 120,000 public chains were left out of co-occurrence clustering, as were five repertoires with anomalous nucleotide sharing. What TCRdb holds here is the immuneACCESS table cut down to in-frame rearrangements. Part of the clones is not present; checked against another copy, under half of the missing clones reflect an unresolved V gene, and the others are unexplained. The V and J calls and clone size were taken over from that table, and D and trimming were inferred from the DNA. The sample has approximately 220,000 clones on record, approximately 80% of them singletons. The ten largest clones add up to about a sixth of the sample.

In total, 666 healthy bone marrow donors made up the cohort. At the time of sampling, every cohort member was nominally healthy, though immune exposures that went unrecorded were likely present. The donor tested CMV seronegative, placing the donor among the 350 or so seronegative members of the cohort. Every donor gave a peripheral blood sample, and the peripheral blood mononuclear cells from that sample were used for TCR beta sequencing. The Qiagen DNeasy Blood Extraction Kit was used to extract genomic DNA from the blood cell samples. CDR1 and CDR2 are drawn from the germline V gene: SGHTA, FQGNSA. The germline ends are 14 bases apart after V is trimmed by 1 base and J by 5 bases. The CDR3 starts with the cysteine, ends with the phenylalanine, and has 15 residues. Of all the DNA, just the CDR3 is kept, 45 bases in frame from base 1. As to this clone: What antigen it recognizes has not been identified. No clone much larger than this one lies a single base away; base qualities are absent.

Sequences were obtained from PBMCs. The sequence is built from TRBV7-2 and TRBJ2-5; TRBD2 is a possible D gene, resting on 7 matching bases. This TCR was recovered from a man aged 35 to 55 in good health and CMV-seronegative. The CDR3 reads CASSLDGGGSETQYF. The nucleotide sequence reads TGTGCCAGCAGCTTAGATGGGGGGGGCTCTGAGACCCAGTACTTC.